This T cell receptor beta chain was sequenced for a study of beta chain features in type 1 diabetes. In germline, CDR1 is GTSNPN, CDR2 SVGIG (reference sequence). V was shortened by 0 bases and J by 5 bases, with 8 bases between the two germline ends. The CDR3 covers 13 residues. Investigators reverse transcribed all isolated RNA, so they sequenced expressed TCRB transcripts. Using immunoSEQ multiplex PCR, the repertoire was profiled, and TCRdb retains in-frame clones only, with some absent. The sample holds about 260,000 clones, around 24% seen once. Only a few counts were recorded for this clone. Its antigen is not identified. Whole-study results and caveats: Type 1 diabetes patients showed a moderate but significant shortening of TCRB CDR3s in all four CD4+ subsets.

Sample: naive CD4+ T cells from blood. This TCR came from a woman aged 30 to 39 with type 1 diabetes. The genes are TRBV30 and TRBJ1-5, with D uncertain. The CDR3 loop is CAWSVQVDQPQHF. As DNA, the CDR3 is TGTGCCTGGAGTGTGCAGGTTGATCAGCCCCAGCATTTT.